This T cell receptor beta chain was captured in a study of cytomegalovirus exposure and HLA in healthy donors. Study-level information: Genotyping of more than 300 donors showed that 80% to 85% belonged to the Caucasian-associated ancestry cluster.

This clone was observed a handful of times. Its antigen is unidentified. General observations from the study: Productive rates of about 90% or about 30% were seen for most TCR beta V segments in an earlier analysis.

The PCR employed 60 Vbeta primers together with 13 Jbeta primers. Measured with immunoSEQ multiplex PCR; TCRdb has only the in-frame clones, and not every one. The table has under 200,000 clones, 70% to 85% seen once; the top ten hold around 2.1%. The CDR3 spans 16 residues. Between the trimmed V and J ends, which lost 6 bases and 4 bases, there was a span of 22 bases. The germline V gene has CDR1 MGHDK and CDR2 SYGVNS. At collection, donors were nominally healthy, but unrecorded immune exposures were probable. The TCR comes from a man aged 50-60 years in good health and CMV-seropositive. The V and J genes are TRBV25-1 and TRBJ2-7; D possibly corresponds to TRBD1 (6 bases). The sequencing input was PBMCs. This chain's CDR3 is CASSSWTADLLYEQYF. CDR3 nucleotide sequence: TGTGCCAGCAGCTCCTGGACAGCCGACTTGCTATACGAGCAGTACTTC.